Sequencing of this T cell receptor beta chain was carried out in a study of regulatory T cells in long-lasting Graves disease. Notes on the study in general: Compared with new cases, persistent Graves' patients showed reduced TCR diversity.

This clonotype was counted ten times or more. The antigen remains unidentified. For TCR beta, libraries came from iRepertoire HTBI primers and Arm-PCR of CDR3 regions. One entry per CDR3 protein, called by TCRdb with MiXCR from the multiplex PCR reads. The repertoire holds roughly 380,000 distinct CDR3 sequences, with around 15% as singletons. Time point meaning: newly diagnosed GD, antithyroid drugs for less than 3 months. Generation of the TCR library employed RNA extracted from PBMCs. The CDR3 spans 15 residues. The V gene's germline CDR1 is KGHDR and CDR2 SFDVKD. J lost 4 bases, V lost 3 bases, and 4 bases had no gene match.

The rearrangement links TRBV24-1 to TRBJ1-2; 10 bases match TRBD1. The sample consisted of peripheral blood mononuclear cells (PBMCs), taken at new diagnosis, from a patient treated with antithyroid drugs. The receptor comes from a female donor with Graves disease. For the CDR3, the DNA is TGTGCCACCAGTGATCCGGGACAGGGGTCCTATGGCTACACCTTC. Its protein product is CATSDPGQGSYGYTF.